The clone carrying this T cell receptor beta chain has only one observation. The data were taken from a study of blood T cell repertoires in COVID-19. Adults between about 18 and 89 years of age took part from approximately 24 US areas. The protocol was immunoSEQ multiplex PCR, while the TCRdb copy is restricted to in-frame clones and leaves out a portion. The table includes hundreds of thousands of clones, 85% to 90% detected once. Trimming pared 5 bases from V and 0 bases from J, leaving 11 bases between. The germline CDR1 and CDR2 sequences are MNHEY and SVGAGI. There are 15 residues in the CDR3. This TCR derives from a woman aged 60-75 years in a cohort exposed to, infected with or recovered from COVID-19 (not recorded which). The sequenced sample was PBMCs or T cells enriched from blood (not recorded which). This chain links TRBV6-5 with TRBJ2-1; tentatively, D is TRBD2 (5 bases). The CDR3 sequence is CASSPAGVSYNEQFF. CDR3 coding DNA: TGTGCCAGCAGTCCGGCGGGTGTCTCCTACAATGAGCAGTTCTTC.